The table lists the clone carrying this T cell receptor (beta chain) with many counts. The antigen remains undetermined. The CDR3 has 14 amino acids. CDR1 is DFQATT, CDR2 SNEGSKA, per germline (reference sequence). After removal of 3 bases from V and 7 bases from J, the junction contained 8 bases not matched to a gene. Molecules of cDNA were individually given unique molecular identifiers that were attached to them. TCRdb independently ran MiXCR on the 5' RACE reads; one entry per CDR3 protein. The data contain around 61,000 distinct CDR3 sequences, about 10% of them singletons. The data stem from a study of early T cells in non-severe SARS-CoV-2 infection. The overall study: Chains stayed unpaired after sequencing of bulk RNA from unsorted whole blood.

Overall study findings and caveats: The study's VDJdb matching favored anti-spike CD8 responses and missed private and CD4 specificities.

The specimen was whole blood. This TCR was sampled from an adult who was a healthcare worker with PCR-confirmed SARS-CoV-2 infection or an uninfected control (not recorded which). This chain links TRBV20-1 with TRBJ2-1; TRBD2 aligns across 8 bases. CDR3 in DNA: TGCAGTGCTAGTAACCTAGCGGGCGCGAATGAGCAGTTCTTC. As protein: CSASNLAGANEQFF.